Ten or more counts support the clone carrying this T cell receptor beta chain. These data are taken from a study of T-cell reconstitution after alpha-beta-depleted transplantation in children. Preparation of the TCRbeta library involved a method that used unique molecular identifiers. TCRdb re-analysed the PCR reads in MiXCR, keeping a single row per CDR3 protein. This sample has roughly 23,000 distinct CDR3 sequences, with approximately 11% found just once. This CDR3 comprises 13 residues. With 0 bases removed from V and 2 bases from J, the gap between germline ends came to 3 bases. Germline assignment: CDR1 MRHNA and CDR2 SNTAGT.

Sequenced here: PBMCs from the stem cell graft donor, sampled from the stem cell graft. The origin of this receptor is a human donor who donated a stem cell graft to a child with chronic granulomatous disease. The gene calls are TRBV6-4 and TRBJ2-3; D not certain. The CDR3 DNA sequence: TGTGCCAGCAGTGACTCGACCACAGATACGCAGTATTTT. As protein: CASSDSTTDTQYF.